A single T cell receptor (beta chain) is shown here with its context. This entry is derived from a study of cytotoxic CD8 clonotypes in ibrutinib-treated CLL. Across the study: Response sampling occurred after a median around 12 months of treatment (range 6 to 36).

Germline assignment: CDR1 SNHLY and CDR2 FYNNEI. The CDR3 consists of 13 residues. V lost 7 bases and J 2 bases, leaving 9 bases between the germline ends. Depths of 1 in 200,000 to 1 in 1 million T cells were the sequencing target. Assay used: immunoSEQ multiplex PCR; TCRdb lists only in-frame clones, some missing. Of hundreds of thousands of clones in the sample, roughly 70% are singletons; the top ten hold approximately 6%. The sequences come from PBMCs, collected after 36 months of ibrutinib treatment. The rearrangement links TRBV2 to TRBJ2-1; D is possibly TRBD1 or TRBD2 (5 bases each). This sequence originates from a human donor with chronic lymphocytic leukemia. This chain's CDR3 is CASTGPPYNEQFF. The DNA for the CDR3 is TGTGCCAGCACGGGACCACCCTACAATGAGCAGTTCTTC.